Listed here is a single T cell receptor (beta chain). What it recognizes is unknown. This entry is derived from a study of T cell responses to AZD1222 COVID-19 vaccine. Assay used: immunoSEQ multiplex PCR; TCRdb lists only in-frame clones, some missing. The sample includes roughly 120,000 clones, 80% to 90% of them seen just once. Study outcomes and limitations: The breadth and depth of Spike-specific TCRs increased once two AZD1222 doses had been given. Close to half of all spike-specific TCRs reportedly target regions of the variants that are unmutated. The donors showed a predominance of white British ancestry and of females, with possible underestimation of clonal diversity. Baseline testing showed seropositivity in only 5 or 6 AZD1222 recipients.

The sample was peripheral blood, taken on day 0 of AZD1222 vaccination. The sequence was obtained from an adult in good health.

The CDR3 is CAWKAGTEAFF. Written as DNA, the CDR3 is TGTGCCTGGAAAGCGGGAACTGAAGCTTTCTTT. The J gene is TRBJ1-1, the V gene TRBV30, with D unclear. V was trimmed by 4 bases and J by 5 bases, leaving 8 bases between them. The CDR3 sequence is 11 residues long. The germline CDR1 and CDR2 sequences are GTSNPN and SVGIG (reference sequence).